One sample yielded the 17 T cell receptor beta chains listed below, sequenced in a study of OX40 agonist ivuxolimab in advanced cancers. Some clones are missing from TCRdb's copy, which holds only in-frame ones; the method was immunoSEQ multiplex PCR. The repertoire holds about 73,000 clones, with 80% to 90% as singletons. The source was CD4+ or CD8+ T cells sorted from blood, collected in a trial of the OX40 agonist ivuxolimab. Receptors originate from an adult with an advanced solid tumor such as melanoma, head and neck, liver or kidney cancer.

The chain links TRBV2 to TRBJ1-1; D ambiguous. CDR1 and CDR2 (germline): SNHLY, FYNNEI. The length of the CDR3 is 14 residues. V was cut by 6 bases and J by 3 bases, with 14 bases left in between. CDR3 in amino acids: CASRAYSAYTEAFF. CDR3 nucleotides: TGTGCCAGCAGAGCTTACAGTGCTTACACTGAAGCTTTCTTT.

For the CDR3, the DNA is TGTGCCAGCAGCGCCTCCGCTTCGGGGGATGGCTACACCTTC. Protein product: CASSASASGDGYTF. V is TRBV6-6 and J is TRBJ1-2; tentative D call: TRBD1 (5 bases). The germline V and J ends were trimmed by 6 bases and 6 bases, with 17 bases remaining between them. The CDR3 has 14 residues. Germline V gene lookup returns CDR1 MNHNY and CDR2 SVGAGI (reference sequence).

J is TRBJ2-2 and V is TRBV5-5; no clear D. The germline V gene encodes CDR1 SGHKS and CDR2 YYEKEE (reference sequence). V was clipped by 4 bases and J by 1 base, with 11 bases between them. The CDR3 spans 15 residues. The CDR3 DNA sequence: TGTGCCAGCAGCCTGTTGCGAGAGAACACCGGGGAGCTGTTTTTT. It encodes CASSLLRENTGELFF. The whole variable domain, filled in from reference TRBV5-5 and TRBJ2-2, reads DAGVTQSPTHLIKTRGQQVTLRCSPISGHKSVSWYQQVLGQGPQFIFQYYEKEERGRGNFPDRFSARQFPNYSSELNVNALLLGDSALYLCASSLLRENTGELFFGEGSRLTVL.

The chain joins TRBV4-3 to TRBJ1-2; 7 bases match TRBD1. Germline values: CDR1 LGHNA, CDR2 YSLEER. The CDR3 consists of 16 residues. The ends lost 0 bases at V and 5 bases at J; junction bases unmatched: 9. CDR3 in amino acids: CASSQDPAGGRYGYTF. The DNA for the CDR3 is TGCGCCAGCAGCCAAGATCCGGCAGGGGGTCGGTATGGCTACACCTTC.

V usage is TRBV12-5 and J usage is TRBJ2-1; 7 positions agree with TRBD2. The CDR3 totals 16 residues. J was trimmed by 2 bases and V by 0 bases; bases with no gene match: 4. Germline CDR1 and CDR2: LGHNT and FRNRAP. This CDR3 is CASGLVLGTTYNEQFF. CDR3 bases: TGTGCTAGTGGTTTGGTACTTGGGACTACCTACAATGAGCAGTTCTTC.

A single count supports this clone. V usage is TRBV19 and J usage is TRBJ1-2, with 7 nucleotides matching TRBD1. Germline loops: CDR1 LNHDA, CDR2 SQIVND (reference sequence). J lost 5 bases, V lost 5 bases, and 5 bases had no gene match. The CDR3 is made up of 13 amino acids. Written as DNA, the CDR3 is TGTGCCAGTAGTCCCACAGGGGAATATGGCTACACCTTC. It codes for CASSPTGEYGYTF.

The chain is built from TRBV18 and TRBJ2-1, with 11 bases fitting TRBD2. CDR1 and CDR2 from the germline V gene are KGHSH and LQKENI. The CDR3 consists of 15 residues. The trim removed 3 bases at V and 9 bases at J, leaving 7 bases unmatched. The DNA for the CDR3 is TGTGCCAGCTCACCTCTAGCGGGGGGAGTATTTGAGCAGTTCTTC. Translation gives CASSPLAGGVFEQFF.

The rearrangement joins TRBV9 to TRBJ1-2, with 10 bases that match TRBD1. The CDR3 runs 15 residues. Germline values: CDR1 SGDLS, CDR2 YYNGEE. V gave up 3 bases and J gave up 5 bases; unmatched junction bases: 7. The CDR3 protein is CASSARDRGLYGYTF. Written as DNA, the CDR3 is TGTGCCAGCAGCGCCCGGGACAGGGGTCTTTATGGCTACACCTTC.

The V gene is TRBV16, the J gene TRBJ1-5, with 10 bases aligning to TRBD1. V was clipped by 0 bases and J by 7 bases; unmatched bases: 9. Germline CDR1 is KGHSY and CDR2 is FQNENV. The CDR3 spans 17 residues. CDR3 DNA: TGTGCCAGCAGCCAATCTTTGGGACAGGGGTTCAAACAGCCCCAGCATTTT. Translating it yields CASSQSLGQGFKQPQHF.

CDR3 coding DNA: TGTGCCAGCAGCCCACAGGGGGCGAGGGCGAACACTGAAGCTTTCTTT. Translation: CASSPQGARANTEAFF. The V and J genes are TRBV7-9 and TRBJ1-1; 9 bases are shared with TRBD1. CDR1 and CDR2 (germline): SEHNR, FQNEAQ (reference sequence). The junction had 8 bases not matched to a gene; V was cut back by 5 bases and J by 1 base. CDR3 length: 16 amino acids.

The J gene is TRBJ2-5, the V gene TRBV1; the tabulated D call, TRBD2, remains unverified against the DNA. TRBV1 corresponds to a pseudogene. The CDR3 is made up of 13 amino acids. For the CDR3, the DNA is TGCACCAGCAGCCCTCCCGGCCAAGAGACCCAGTACTTC. Translation: CTSSPPGQETQYF.

For the CDR3, the DNA is TGTGCCAGCAGCTTAGTCCCAGGGAATGAAAAACTGTTTTTT. Its translation: CASSLVPGNEKLFF. The rearrangement joins TRBV7-9 to TRBJ1-4; possible D gene TRBD1, 5 bases. Germline CDR1 SEHNR, CDR2 FQNEAQ (reference sequence). This CDR3 spans 14 amino acids. V was trimmed by 1 base and J by 5 bases, leaving 8 bases between them.

The chain uses TRBV6-1 and TRBJ2-7; a possible D gene is TRBD1 (5 bases). From germline, CDR1 is MNHNS and CDR2 SASEGT. V lost 1 base to trimming and J lost 3 bases, with 13 bases between them. CDR3 size: 15 residues. CDR3 loop: CASSEVGRPDYEQYF. As DNA, the CDR3 is TGTGCCAGCAGTGAAGTGGGGCGGCCAGACTACGAGCAGTACTTC.

This chain joins TRBV28 and TRBJ2-1, with D possibly TRBD2 on 5 matching bases. In germline, CDR1 is MDHEN, CDR2 SYDVKM. Trimming cost V 6 bases and J 8 bases, with 11 bases left between them. The CDR3 extends over 12 amino acids. CDR3 in DNA: TGTGCCAGCAGAGTTTCGGGGTATGAGCAGTTCTTC. It encodes CASRVSGYEQFF. Combining the CDR3 with reference TRBV28 and TRBJ2-1 gives the whole variable domain DVKVTQSSRYLVKRTGEKVFLECVQDMDHENMFWYRQDPGLGLRLIYFSYDVKMKEKGDIPEGYSVSREKKERFSLILESASTNQTSMYLCASRVSGYEQFFGPGTRLTVL.

The rearrangement uses TRBV9 and TRBJ2-2, with 8 bases identical to TRBD1. V shed 4 bases and J 1 base; nucleotides not matched to a gene: 3. The V gene's germline CDR1 is SGDLS and CDR2 YYNGEE. This CDR3 is built from 15 residues. The CDR3 here is CASSFGQGNTGELFF. DNA of the CDR3: TGTGCCAGCAGCTTCGGACAGGGGAACACCGGGGAGCTGTTTTTT.

The CDR3: CATRWSSTGELFF. In DNA form, the CDR3 reads TGTGCCACCCGGTGGTCAAGCACCGGGGAGCTGTTTTTT. This chain uses TRBV6-1 with TRBJ2-2; D not resolved. This CDR3 comprises 13 residues. V lost 10 bases to trimming and J lost 4 bases, with 13 bases between them. Germline lookup yields CDR1 MNHNS and CDR2 SASEGT.

CDR3 in DNA: TGTGCCAGTAGCGGCCCCGGCTGGGCAGGGACGCGGGGCTACACCTTC. Protein product: CASSGPGWAGTRGYTF. The chain combines TRBV19 with TRBJ1-2; D might be TRBD1 (5 bases). This CDR3 has 16 residues. Between the trimmed V and J ends, which lost 6 bases and 8 bases, there was a span of 25 bases. The germline V gene encodes CDR1 LNHDA and CDR2 SQIVND (reference sequence).